Given below is one T cell receptor beta chain in context. Its target is unknown. The data stem from a study of cytomegalovirus exposure and HLA in healthy donors. Findings and limits, study-wide: Earlier analysis yielded a pattern in which most TCR beta V segments were productive about 87% or about 30% of the time. Some highly shared sequence variants likely arose as a pipeline artifact. The majority of TCR sequences were rare, yet some public TCRs appeared in many donors. TCR beta V- and J-gene trimming was later associated with a missense DCLRE1C variant.

Primers included in the PCR were 60 Vbeta and 13 Jbeta primers. The method was immunoSEQ multiplex PCR; TCRdb's version includes in-frame clones alone and lacks a portion of them. The profile shows approximately 130,000 clones, roughly four fifths of them singletons. From germline, CDR1 is SGHNT and CDR2 YENEEA. The CDR3 spans 15 residues. The ends lost 5 bases at V and 1 base at J; junction bases unmatched: 3. The source of this sequence is a woman aged 40 to 55 in good health and CMV-seropositive. The sequenced sample was PBMCs. This chain connects TRBV11-3 to TRBJ2-7, with 12 bases fitting TRBD1. CDR3 DNA sequence: TGTGCCAGCAGCCAGGGACAGGGGGCTTCCTACGAGCAGTACTTC. It specifies CASSQGQGASYEQYF.